Described below is a single T cell receptor (beta chain) sequence and its context. What it binds is unknown. This sample is part of a study of siplizumab effects on memory and regulatory T cells. About 9.8 x 10^4 TCR templates per sample were sequenced. Produced via immunoSEQ multiplex PCR; TCRdb's table is partial and in-frame only. The sample lists 55,000 to 80,000 clones; 70% to 85% were seen once. Study results and caveats: Proliferating Tregs from siplizumab cultures lacked functional confirmation of suppression. Proliferating CD4+ or CD8+ clones, roughly 80-95% of them, lacked an assignable naive or memory phenotype. Unstimulated subsets captured only a minor fraction of alloreactive clones.

Germline loops: CDR1 LNHDA, CDR2 SQIVND (reference sequence). V gave up 2 bases and J gave up 3 bases; unmatched junction bases: 10. The CDR3 totals 16 residues. This receptor was identified in a human donor in good health. V gene TRBV19 combines with J gene TRBJ2-7, with 7 bases lining up with TRBD2. The sample comprised memory CD4+ T cells sorted from blood. This CDR3 reads CASSISQGRDYYEQYF. The CDR3 nucleotides are TGTGCCAGTAGTATATCCCAGGGTCGGGACTACTACGAGCAGTACTTC.